The rows below give T cell receptor beta chains drawn from one sample of a study of T-cell reconstitution after alpha-beta-depleted transplantation in children. TCRdb called the PCR reads again in MiXCR, with one record for every CDR3 protein. The sample includes 200,000 to 250,000 distinct CDR3 sequences, 9.5% to 13% of them seen just once. Sequences were derived from PBMCs, sampled before TCRalphabeta/CD19-depleted stem cell transplant. All receptors come from a child under two years old with acute myeloid leukemia, due to receive a stem cell transplant. The CDR3 runs from the conserved cysteine through the conserved F or W. The D gene is left open where the match is weak. Not all rows give a size; the values are once, few, many and, for expanded clones, a class.

v_gene	abundance	j_gene	d_gene	CDR3aa	CDR3nt
TRBV7-8	-	TRBJ2-1	TRBD2	CASSFTSGGGNEQFF	TGTGCCAGCAGCTTCACTAGCGGGGGAGGGAATGAGCAGTTCTTC
TRBV7-3	many	TRBJ1-1	TRBD1	CASSSRDSDEAFF	TGTGCCAGCAGCTCACGGGACAGTGATGAAGCTTTCTTT
TRBV10-3	many	TRBJ2-2	-	CAISDPRVRGRAGELFF	TGTGCCATCAGTGACCCCAGGGTTAGGGGTCGAGCCGGGGAGCTGTTTTTT
TRBV20-1	many	TRBJ2-1	TRBD2	CSAALAGGRNEQFF	TGCAGTGCTGCCCTAGCGGGAGGACGCAATGAGCAGTTCTTC
TRBV7-2	many	TRBJ1-1	-	CASSLVGGLGTEAFF	TGTGCCAGCAGCTTAGTCGGGGGGTTGGGCACTGAAGCTTTCTTT
TRBV5-1	many	TRBJ1-4	TRBD1	CASSLGQGIATNEKLFF	TGCGCCAGCAGCCTCGGACAGGGGATTGCAACTAATGAAAAACTGTTTTTT
TRBV5-5	many	TRBJ2-1	TRBD2	CASSLAGLAGVNEGQFF	TGTGCCAGCAGCTTGGCCGGACTAGCGGGAGTCAACGAGGGGCAGTTCTTC
TRBV20-1	many	TRBJ2-4	-	CSARDLGLLAKNIQYF	TGCAGTGCTAGGGACCTCGGTCTTTTAGCCAAAAACATTCAGTACTTC
TRBV11-2	few	TRBJ1-4	-	CASSLGGFNEKLFF	TGTGCCAGCAGCTTAGGGGGGTTTAATGAAAAACTGTTTTTT
TRBV4-2	many	TRBJ2-5	TRBD2	CASSQDAGEETQYF	TGTGCCAGCAGCCAAGACGCGGGAGAAGAGACCCAGTACTTC
TRBV20-1	many	TRBJ2-1	-	CSALGVKQFF	TGCAGTGCTCTGGGGGTCAAGCAGTTCTTC
TRBV24-1	-	TRBJ2-5	TRBD1	CATSDQTGDQETQYF	TGTGCCACCAGTGACCAAACAGGGGACCAAGAGACCCAGTACTTC
TRBV20-1	many	TRBJ2-1	TRBD2	CSARDSRTSGSYNEQFF	TGCAGTGCTAGAGATAGTAGGACTAGCGGTTCCTACAATGAGCAGTTCTTC
TRBV6-2/TRBV6-3	many	TRBJ1-2	-	CASRIRGYTF	TGTGCCAGCAGAATAAGAGGCTACACCTTC
TRBV30	few	TRBJ1-2	TRBD1	CAWNRDRPYGYTF	TGTGCCTGGAACCGGGACAGGCCTTATGGCTACACCTTC
TRBV18	many	TRBJ2-7	-	CASSPPGIAYEQYF	TGTGCCAGCTCACCACCGGGGATTGCCTACGAGCAGTACTTC
TRBV12-3/TRBV12-4	many	TRBJ1-1	TRBD1	CASSLDRVGTEAFF	TGTGCCAGCAGTTTGGACAGGGTGGGCACTGAAGCTTTCTTT
TRBV7-9	many	TRBJ2-1	TRBD2	CASSSRTSGEDNEQFF	TGTGCCAGCAGCTCCCGGACTAGCGGGGAGGACAATGAGCAGTTCTTC
TRBV11-2	many	TRBJ2-5	-	CASSLDQGLQETQYF	TGTGCCAGCAGCTTAGACCAGGGGCTGCAGGAGACCCAGTACTTC
TRBV5-1	many	TRBJ2-7	TRBD2	CASSFLSPAGINEQYF	TGCGCCAGCAGCTTTTTAAGTCCAGCGGGAATTAACGAGCAGTACTTC
TRBV28	many	TRBJ2-2	-	CASRRGGLTGELFF	TGTGCCAGCCGCAGGGGAGGGTTAACCGGGGAGCTGTTTTTT
TRBV4-2	many	TRBJ2-1	TRBD2	CASSSLRTSGRTYNEQFF	TGTGCCAGCAGCTCCCTTAGGACTAGCGGGAGGACCTACAATGAGCAGTTCTTC
TRBV6-1	many	TRBJ2-2	TRBD1	CASRPPRTGAGELFF	TGTGCCAGCAGGCCACCTCGGACAGGGGCCGGGGAGCTGTTTTTT
TRBV11-2	few	TRBJ1-2	-	CASSPLPQGTYGYTF	TGTGCCAGCAGCCCTCTCCCCCAGGGGACCTATGGCTACACCTTC